The TCR beta chain described here comes from a study of T cells after yellow fever vaccination. About the research overall: The SMART-Seq v4 Ultra Low Input method served to prepare the low-cell-number fractions.

This clonotype was picked up a small number of times. Antigen specificity is unknown. CDR3 length: 15 amino acids. Trimming took 8 bases from V and 6 from J, leaving 20 bases between them. Germline CDR1 and CDR2: LGHNA and YSLEER. Study findings and constraints: Subsequent booster samples again held most clones from primary vaccination (nearly 98% CD4, about 90% CD8).

Each CDR3 protein gets one entry after TCRdb re-called the 5' RACE reads with MiXCR. The sample includes under 700,000 distinct CDR3 sequences, less than 20% of them seen just once. The input for sequencing was PBMCs, taken more than 4 days after the first yellow fever vaccination. The chain combines TRBV4-3 with TRBJ1-3, with a possible D match to TRBD1 (5 bases). This receptor was taken from a young man who received the YFV17D yellow fever vaccine. CDR3 sequence: CASGKGPSGENTIYF. As DNA, the CDR3 is TGCGCCAGCGGGAAGGGGCCCTCTGGAGAAAACACCATATATTTT.